Included here is one T cell receptor beta chain sequence, with context. The data were obtained in a study of blood T cell repertoires in COVID-19. Some clones are missing from TCRdb's copy, which holds only in-frame ones; the method was immunoSEQ multiplex PCR. The sample comprises around 340,000 clones, roughly 85% of which are singletons, and 4% to 5.5% rests with the top ten. V lost 6 bases, J lost 3 bases, and 12 bases lay in between. The CDR3 covers 14 residues. Germline CDR1 reads SGDLS; CDR2 reads YYNGEE. Material: PBMCs or T cells enriched from blood (not recorded which). This rearrangement joins TRBV9 to TRBJ1-4, with D possibly matching TRBD1 (6 bases). The sequence was obtained from a woman aged 40-49 years with acute COVID-19. CDR3 sequence: CASNSQGPNEKLFF. CDR3 DNA: TGTGCCAGCAACTCACAGGGCCCTAATGAAAAACTGTTTTTT.